Each of the 17 T cell receptor beta chains below was sequenced from the same sample in a study of T cells in Graves' hyperthyroidism and ophthalmopathy. It was RNA transcripts that yielded the amplified TCR beta CDR3 regions. Carried out on the TCR CDR3, a first-round RT-PCR used the HTBI primer set. Each CDR3 protein is one row after TCRdb ran MiXCR on the multiplex PCR reads. The table shows approximately 490,000 distinct CDR3 sequences, with approximately 22% occurring only once. Sequencing was carried out using blood. The source is a woman aged 70-85 years with Graves' ophthalmopathy.

This clonotype was detected only a few times. This rearrangement joins TRBV2 to TRBJ2-1; unclear D gene. The V and J ends lost 3 bases and 2 bases respectively, with 11 bases between them. There are 15 residues in the CDR3. CDR1 is SNHLY and CDR2 is FYNNEI in the germline V gene. CDR3 DNA: TGTGCCAGCAGTGATCCGGGCGGAACCTACAATGAGCAGTTCTTC. Protein: CASSDPGGTYNEQFF.

This clonotype came up many times. This chain uses TRBV2 with TRBJ1-4; D is perhaps TRBD1 (5 bases). This CDR3 is built from 16 residues. Trimming stripped 6 bases from V and 4 bases from J, with 18 bases between. Germline V gene sequence: CDR1 SNHLY, CDR2 FYNNEI. DNA for the CDR3: TGTGCCAGCAGGGATCTACCGGGACGGAGTAATGAAAAACTGTTTTTT. Amino acid sequence: CASRDLPGRSNEKLFF.

At least ten counts were recorded for this clonotype. The chain employs TRBV7-9 and TRBJ1-6; no definite D call. The CDR3 extends over 12 amino acids. Germline V gene sequence: CDR1 SEHNR, CDR2 FQNEAQ (reference sequence). V gave up 4 bases and J gave up 12 bases, with 10 bases separating them. CDR3 region: CASSSPIVPLHF. The CDR3 DNA sequence: TGTGCCAGCAGCTCCCCGATAGTACCCCTCCACTTT.

The chain carries TRBV19 and TRBJ2-3, with 8 bases identical to TRBD1. Trimming cost V 6 bases and J 6 bases; bases outside gene matches: 5. This CDR3 has 13 amino acids. Germline loops: CDR1 LNHDA, CDR2 SQIVND (reference sequence). The CDR3 sequence is CASRRQGSDTQYF. As DNA, the CDR3 is TGTGCCAGTAGGAGACAGGGGTCGGATACGCAGTATTTT.

This chain joins TRBV29-1 and TRBJ2-7, with D maybe TRBD1 (7 bases). The CDR3 is made up of 14 amino acids. V lost 7 bases, J lost 4 bases, and 20 bases lay in between. Looked up from germline, CDR1 is SQVTM and CDR2 is ANQGSEA. The CDR3 coding sequence is TGCAGCGCGGTTTGGCAGGGGGGAATTTACGAGCAGTACTTC. Translation gives CSAVWQGGIYEQYF.

The chain uses TRBV20-1 and TRBJ1-1, with no clear D. V lost 5 bases and J lost 2, with 9 bases in between. Germline CDR1 DFQATT, CDR2 SNEGSKA (reference sequence). The length of the CDR3 is 12 residues. CDR3 sequence: CSASADNTEAFF. The DNA of the CDR3 is TGCAGTGCTTCGGCAGACAACACTGAAGCTTTCTTT.

The chain carries TRBV4-1 and TRBJ1-5, with D maybe TRBD1 (6 bases). Germline CDR1 and CDR2: MGHRA and YSYEKL. CDR3 length: 17 amino acids. V lost 4 bases, J lost 3 bases, and 19 bases lay in between. In DNA form, the CDR3 reads TGCGCCAGCAGCCCCTTAGCCCCAGGGGCCTTCAATCAGCCCCAGCATTTT. Translating gives CASSPLAPGAFNQPQHF.

V usage is TRBV20-1 and J usage is TRBJ2-3; 8 bases line up with TRBD2. Germline CDR1 is DFQATT and CDR2 is SNEGSKA (reference sequence). V lost 7 bases, J lost 3 bases, and 6 bases stayed unmatched. This CDR3 contains 13 residues. CDR3 bases: TGCAGTGGTACGGGAGGGCCGACAGATACGCAGTATTTT. Protein product: CSGTGGPTDTQYF.

The chain carries TRBV20-1 and TRBJ1-6; D might be TRBD1 (6 bases). This CDR3 is 15 amino acids long. CDR1 is DFQATT and CDR2 is SNEGSKA in the germline V gene (reference sequence). This chain's CDR3 is CSPSDPQGYNSPLHF. DNA of the CDR3: TGCAGCCCCAGTGACCCACAGGGTTACAATTCACCCCTCCACTTT.

This chain uses TRBV28 with TRBJ2-4; 9 nucleotides agree with TRBD1. The CDR3 sequence is 14 residues long. Trimming removed 7 bases from V and 8 bases from J; junction bases left unmatched: 9. Germline V lookup: CDR1 MDHEN, CDR2 SYDVKM. CDR3 nucleotide sequence: TGTGCCAGCACCTCGGACAGGGGCAGGGACATTCAGTACTTC. It yields the protein CASTSDRGRDIQYF.

This clonotype has only a few counts. The DNA of the CDR3 is TGTGCCAGCAGCTTGGAACCAGGACGTCAGCCCCAGCATTTT. Protein: CASSLEPGRQPQHF. The V gene is TRBV5-4, the J gene TRBJ1-5; D is uncertain. The germline gives CDR1 SGHNT, CDR2 YYREEE (reference sequence). The CDR3 consists of 14 residues. V shed 0 bases and J shed 6 bases, with 10 bases lying between them.

The V gene is TRBV10-2, the J gene TRBJ2-3; weak D call: TRBD1 (6 bases). CDR3 length equals 16 residues. The V gene lost 1 base and the J gene lost 4 bases, with 15 bases spanning the gap. From germline, CDR1 is WSHSY and CDR2 SAAADI. CDR3: CASSEWTAVRADTQYF. Here the CDR3 DNA reads TGCGCCAGCAGTGAGTGGACAGCAGTTCGGGCAGATACGCAGTATTTT.

The chain links TRBV2 to TRBJ2-7; D gene unclear. The CDR3 contains 14 residues. Germline lookup yields CDR1 SNHLY and CDR2 FYNNEI. Trimming cost V 4 bases and J 2 bases, with 12 bases left between them. For the CDR3, the DNA is TGTGCCAGCAGTGGCGGCTCACCTGCCTACGAGCAGTACTTC. This codes for CASSGGSPAYEQYF.

The genes are TRBV15 and TRBJ2-6, with D unresolved. This CDR3 is built from 16 residues. The V and J ends lost 0 bases and 1 base respectively, with 7 bases between them. Germline CDR1 LNHNV, CDR2 YYDKDF (reference sequence). The CDR3 DNA follows: TGTGCCACCAGCAGAGATCGTGTTTCTGGGGCCAACGTCCTGACTTTC. Translated: CATSRDRVSGANVLTF.

The rearrangement uses TRBV7-8 and TRBJ2-1; possibly TRBD2 for D (5 bases). Trimming cost V 4 bases and J 6 bases, with 16 bases left between them. Germline CDR1 reads SGHVS; CDR2 reads FQNEAQ. The CDR3 sequence is 15 residues long. The CDR3 DNA follows: TGTGCCAGCAGCTCGGACTGGATTGGCAGCAATGAGCAGTTCTTC. Protein sequence: CASSSDWIGSNEQFF.

The chain joins TRBV3-1 to TRBJ2-5, with 14 bases that match TRBD2. The CDR3 has 16 amino acids. With 3 bases clipped from V and 2 bases from J, the junction kept 2 bases outside the gene matches. Germline V gene lookup returns CDR1 LGHDT and CDR2 YNNKEL (reference sequence). The CDR3 loop is CASSQTSGRGQETQYF. CDR3 in DNA: TGTGCCAGCAGCCAGACTAGCGGGAGGGGTCAAGAGACCCAGTACTTC.

The chain joins TRBV5-8 to TRBJ2-3; D is perhaps TRBD2 (5 bases). Trimming stripped 1 base from V and 2 bases from J, with 14 bases between. The CDR3 covers 16 residues. Germline V lookup: CDR1 SGHTS, CDR2 YDEGEE. CDR3 region: CASSLTSGIPTDTQYF. The CDR3 region has the DNA TGTGCCAGCAGCTTGACTAGTGGGATCCCCACAGATACGCAGTATTTT.